The 32 T cell receptor beta chains given below trace back to one sample, sequenced in a study of T cells in women clearing cervical HPV infection (dated by TCRdb to the late 2010s). Library prep was done by the immunoSEQ multiplex PCR assay. As stored in TCRdb, this immuneACCESS dataset retains in-frame rearrangements with V and J assigned. A fraction of the clones does not appear; measured against another copy, unresolved V genes explain less than half of the discrepancy, and the remainder lacks a known reason. The sample table on file contains about 16,000 clones. The top ten constitute about 10% of the sample. Sequencing input: blood buffy coat. Every receptor here comes from a woman between 18 and 70 years old with a cervical HPV16 infection that either progressed to CIN3+ or cleared (not recorded which).

Concerning this clone: The read comes to an end 3 residues before the CDR3 does, leaving the germline J gene to fill in the end. The chain employs TRBV19 and TRBJ1-1; no firm D call. Germline values: CDR1 LNHDA, CDR2 SQIVND (reference sequence). CDR3 length: 14 amino acids. V shed 7 bases and J shed 7 bases, with 19 bases lying between them. Partial CDR3 DNA: TGTGCCAGTACCCCCGGAGGGTCGGGGTTTGAA. Protein: CASTPGGSGFE. The entire CDR3 reads CASTPGGSGFEAFF. The complete variable domain, with remaining parts taken from reference TRBV19 and TRBJ1-1, reads DGGITQSPKYLFRKEGQNVTLSCEQNLNHDAMYWYRQDPGQGLRLIYYSQIVNDFQKGDIAEGYSVSREKKESFPLTVTSAQKNPTAFYLCASTPGGSGFEAFFGQGTRLTVV.

Turning to this clone: The read is 3 residues too short to cover the CDR3 end, so that end is filled in from the germline J gene. J is TRBJ2-1 and V is TRBV7-2; maybe TRBD2 (5 bases). The germline V gene encodes CDR1 SGHTA and CDR2 FQGNSA. The CDR3 spans 13 residues. The ends were cut back, 3 bases at V and 3 bases at J, with 6 bases in the middle. The CDR3 DNA, read in part, is TGTGCCAGCAGCTTCGAGGGCTACAATGAG. Translating it yields CASSFEGYNE. The entire CDR3 sequence reads CASSFEGYNEQFF. The full variable domain, with the rest looked up from reference TRBV7-2 and TRBJ2-1, is GAGVSQSPSNKVTEKGKDVELRCDPISGHTALYWYRQSLGQGLEFLIYFQGNSAPDKSGLPSDRFSAERTGGSVSTLTIQRTQQEDSAVYLCASSFEGYNEQFFGPGTRLTVL.

On this clone itself: The read halts 3 residues ahead of the CDR3 end, with the missing end drawn from the germline J gene. The V call is TRBV19, the J call TRBJ2-3; 7 bases are shared with TRBD1. This CDR3 is built from 13 residues. The germline V gene has CDR1 LNHDA and CDR2 SQIVND (reference sequence). The DNA read from the CDR3 is TGTGCCAGTAGAGACAGGGACAATCAGCCG. Translating gives CASRDRDNQP. The whole CDR3 sequence reads CASRDRDNQPQYF.

Comments on this clone: The read stops 3 residues short of the end of the CDR3; the missing end is completed from the germline J gene. V usage is TRBV10-1 and J usage is TRBJ2-7; a weak D match, TRBD2 (5 bases). The CDR3 sequence is 13 residues long. With 2 bases removed from V and 1 base from J, the gap between germline ends came to 6 bases. The germline V gene has CDR1 WNHNN and CDR2 SYGVQD (reference sequence). This chain's CDR3 is CASSERGSYEQYF. The DNA read from the CDR3 is TGCGCCAGCAGTGAGAGAGGGTCCTACGAG.

On this clone: The CDR3 end lies 3 residues beyond the end of the read and is filled in from the germline J gene. The chain has TRBV10-1 and TRBJ2-7; D gene uncertain. CDR3 length equals 14 residues. With 7 bases removed from V and 4 bases from J, the gap between germline ends came to 17 bases. Germline CDR1 reads WNHNN; CDR2 reads SYGVQD (reference sequence). The part of the CDR3 DNA that was read is TGCGCCAGCATACGGAAACCAGGCCTTTACGAG. It encodes CASIRKPGLYE. The entire CDR3 is CASIRKPGLYEQYF.

On this clone itself: The CDR3 goes on 3 residues after the read ends, and that part is filled in from the germline J gene. V is TRBV6-2 or TRBV6-3 and J is TRBJ2-4; maybe TRBD1 (6 bases). CDR3 length: 11 amino acids. The V end lost 5 bases, the J end lost 8 bases, and 7 bases lay between the germline ends. Looked up from germline, CDR1 is MNHEY and CDR2 is SVGEGT. This CDR3 reads CASSKGDIQYF. CDR3 bases read: TGTGCCAGCAGTAAGGGGGACATT.

To note about this clone: The CDR3 end falls 3 residues outside the read, so it is completed with the germline J gene. V usage is TRBV19 and J usage is TRBJ1-1; tentative D call: TRBD1 (5 bases). CDR1 and CDR2 from the germline V gene are LNHDA and SQIVND (reference sequence). There are 16 residues in the CDR3. V was cut by 2 bases and J by 7 bases, with 20 bases left in between. The CDR3 bases that were read are TGTGCCAGTAGTATATCAGGGAGATTAGGTTCCAGTGAA. Translation gives CASSISGRLGSSE. The whole CDR3 protein is CASSISGRLGSSEAFF.

About this clone itself: The read comes to an end 3 residues before the CDR3 does, leaving the germline J gene to fill in the end. This chain links TRBV27 with TRBJ2-1; 12 bases fit TRBD2. Germline CDR1 MNHEY, CDR2 SMNVEV (reference sequence). Trimming took 6 bases from V and 0 from J; bases not matched to a gene: 9. This CDR3 region has 18 residues. Incomplete CDR3 DNA: TGTGCCAGCAGCCGGACTAGCGGGACCTACAGCTCCTACAATGAG. Translated: CASSRTSGTYSSYNE. The entire CDR3 is CASSRTSGTYSSYNEQFF.

As for this clone: Coverage ceases 3 residues before the CDR3 finishes, and the germline J gene fills in the end. The chain employs TRBV18 and TRBJ1-2; TRBD1 agrees at 8 bases. There are 15 residues in the CDR3. Germline assignment: CDR1 KGHSH and CDR2 LQKENI. CDR3 DNA, as far as it was read: TGTGCCAGCTCACCCCGCGGACAGGGATACAATGAC. Translating it yields CASSPRGQGYND. The whole CDR3 reads CASSPRGQGYNDYTF.

About this clone itself: Read sequence stops 3 residues before the CDR3 end, and the germline J gene provides the missing end. The genes are TRBV7-2 and TRBJ2-7; 7 nucleotides agree with TRBD2. The CDR3 runs 15 residues. CDR1 is SGHTA, CDR2 FQGNSA, per germline. The ends lost 6 bases at V and 0 bases at J; junction bases unmatched: 8. CDR3 DNA, as far as it was read: TGTGCCAGCAGAAGCGCGAGCGGGAACTCCTACGAG. It encodes CASRSASGNSYE. The entire CDR3 sequence reads CASRSASGNSYEQYF.

Note on this clone: The read stops 3 residues short of the end of the CDR3; the missing end is completed from the germline J gene. The V gene is TRBV28, the J gene TRBJ2-1, with 11 positions matching TRBD1. Losses at the gene ends were 4 bases for V and 2 bases for J; bases not matched to a gene: 10. The CDR3 is 18 residues long. Germline loops: CDR1 MDHEN, CDR2 SYDVKM. The sequenced part of the CDR3 DNA is TGTGCCAGCAGTTCACCGGGACAGGGGGGATTTACCTACAATGAG. The encoded protein is CASSSPGQGGFTYNE. The whole CDR3 protein is CASSSPGQGGFTYNEQFF.

As for this clone: The sequence runs out 3 residues before the end of the CDR3; the remainder is reconstructed from the germline J gene. V gene TRBV5-1 combines with J gene TRBJ2-5, with 10 positions matching TRBD2. Germline CDR1 and CDR2: SGHRS and YFSETQ. J gave up 1 base and V 6 bases, and 9 bases lay outside the gene matches. The CDR3 has 16 residues. Incomplete CDR3 DNA: TGCGCCAGCACCCTGATGGCTAGCGGGGGCCAAGAGACC. It is translated as CASTLMASGGQET. The full-length CDR3 reads as CASTLMASGGQETQYF.

The CDR3 DNA, read in part, is TGCAGTGCTGGAATGACAGGGGGAGGCGGAACTGAA. It yields the protein CSAGMTGGGGTE. The entire CDR3 reads CSAGMTGGGGTEAFF. This rearrangement joins TRBV20-1 to TRBJ1-1, with 9 nucleotides matching TRBD1. Read data end 3 residues before the CDR3 end; the end is taken from the germline J gene. In germline, CDR1 is DFQATT, CDR2 SNEGSKA (reference sequence). The trim removed 5 bases at V and 5 bases at J, leaving 12 bases unmatched. The CDR3 is made up of 15 amino acids.

Remarks on this clone: The read is 3 residues too short to cover the CDR3 end, so that end is filled in from the germline J gene. This sequence joins TRBV7-8 and TRBJ1-5, with 7 bases fitting TRBD1. The trim removed 1 base at V and 8 bases at J, leaving 2 bases unmatched. This CDR3 contains 13 residues. Per the germline V gene, CDR1 is SGHVS and CDR2 is FQNEAQ. The CDR3 is CASSLDQGEPQHF. The part of the CDR3 DNA that was read is TGTGCCAGCAGCTTAGATCAGGGGGAGCCC.

The CDR3 protein is CASSSASTGTEAFF. The CDR3 DNA, read in part, is TGTGCCAGCAGCTCCGCATCTACGGGCACTGAA. The chain has TRBV28 and TRBJ1-1; D remains unclear. The read terminates 3 residues before the CDR3 end, so the remaining end is supplied by the germline J gene. The CDR3 runs to 14 residues. Germline V CDR1 and CDR2: MDHEN, SYDVKM. Trimming pared 6 bases from V and 4 bases from J, leaving 15 bases between. The full variable domain, in which reference TRBV28 and TRBJ1-1 provide the parts outside the CDR3, is DVKVTQSSRYLVKRTGEKVFLECVQDMDHENMFWYRQDPGLGLRLIYFSYDVKMKEKGDIPEGYSVSREKKERFSLILESASTNQTSMYLCASSSASTGTEAFFGQGTRLTVV.

As regards this clone: The CDR3 extends 3 residues past the end of the read, so its final part is completed from the germline J gene. This chain connects TRBV10-3 to TRBJ1-2, with 7 bases fitting TRBD1. Germline V gene sequence: CDR1 ENHRY, CDR2 SYGVKD. The junction had 8 bases not matched to a gene; V was cut back by 3 bases and J by 1 base. The CDR3 length is 16 residues. CDR3 protein: CAISETLQGINYGYTF. The sequenced part of the CDR3 DNA is TGTGCCATCAGTGAAACCCTACAGGGGATTAACTATGGC.

As for this clone: The read terminates 3 residues before the CDR3 end, so the remaining end is supplied by the germline J gene. The chain uses TRBV6-1 and TRBJ2-2; D is possibly TRBD1 (6 bases). Deletions cut 2 bases from V and 4 bases from J, with 8 bases between. The CDR3 totals 14 residues. Germline V CDR1 and CDR2: MNHNS, SASEGT. The CDR3 region is CASSETGPTGELFF. CDR3 DNA, as far as it was read: TGTGCCAGCAGTGAAACAGGGCCCACCGGGGAG.

Points on this clone: The CDR3 extends 3 residues past the end of the read, so its final part is completed from the germline J gene. The V and J genes are TRBV7-8 and TRBJ1-2; D remains unclear. The CDR3 extends over 15 amino acids. The germline gives CDR1 SGHVS, CDR2 FQNEAQ. Trimming pared 1 base from V and 0 bases from J, leaving 9 bases between. CDR3 loop: CASSLVLASNYGYTF. CDR3 DNA (partial): TGTGCCAGCAGCTTAGTTTTGGCATCTAACTATGGC.

The CDR3 spells CSANTGTNSPLHF. The DNA read from the CDR3 is TGCAGTGCGAACACAGGGACCAATTCACCC. The genes are TRBV20-1 and TRBJ1-6; D may be TRBD1 (6 bases). The observed sequence ends 3 residues before the CDR3 terminus, with the missing tail filled in from the germline J gene. The CDR3 runs 13 residues. Germline V gene sequence: CDR1 DFQATT, CDR2 SNEGSKA (reference sequence). V shed 6 bases and J shed 7 bases, with 13 bases lying between them.

Of note for this clone: The read ends 3 residues early relative to the CDR3; the germline J gene fills the gap. V usage is TRBV6-2 or TRBV6-3 and J usage is TRBJ2-7, with D tentatively TRBD1 (6 bases). The CDR3 loop spans 16 amino acids. Germline V gene data show CDR1 as MNHEY and CDR2 as SVGEGT. Trimming left V 2 bases short and J 5 bases short, with 19 bases between. The CDR3 reads CASSYRTQGKVHEQYF. Partial CDR3 DNA: TGTGCCAGCAGTTACCGAACCCAGGGGAAGGTCCACGAG.

Worth noting for this clone: The read terminates 3 residues ahead of where the CDR3 ends, so the germline J gene completes it. This chain connects TRBV7-9 to TRBJ2-3, with TRBD1 matching 10 bases. This CDR3 has 14 amino acids. Germline CDR1 reads SEHNR; CDR2 reads FQNEAQ (reference sequence). Incomplete CDR3 DNA: TGTGCCAGCAGCGGACAGGGGGTAGGATCGCCG. The encoded protein is CASSGQGVGSP. The complete CDR3 reads CASSGQGVGSPQYF.

As regards this clone: The read finishes 3 residues shy of the CDR3 end, and the germline J gene is used to complete it. The V and J genes are TRBV20-1 and TRBJ2-3; 9 bases fit TRBD1. CDR1 is DFQATT, CDR2 SNEGSKA, per germline (reference sequence). The CDR3 length is 15 residues. The CDR3 DNA, read in part, is TGCAGTGCTAGACGCTCCGGGACAGGGAAAGAGACG. This sequence encodes CSARRSGTGKET. The entire CDR3 sequence reads CSARRSGTGKETQYF.

Details on this clone: The read finishes 3 residues shy of the CDR3 end, and the germline J gene is used to complete it. V is TRBV20-1 and J is TRBJ2-2; 9 bases line up with TRBD2. After removal of 1 base from V and 7 bases from J, the junction contained 7 bases not matched to a gene. CDR3 length: 15 residues. The germline V gene encodes CDR1 DFQATT and CDR2 SNEGSKA (reference sequence). CDR3 bases read: TGCAGTGCTAGAGTCCGCGGGGGGGTCGGCGGGGAG. Its translation is CSARVRGGVGGE. The whole CDR3 is CSARVRGGVGGELFF.

CDR3 region: CAAQKTSGGYNEQFF. The sequenced part of the CDR3 DNA is TGCGCCGCCCAGAAGACTAGCGGGGGGTACAATGAG. V gene TRBV10-1 combines with J gene TRBJ2-1; 13 positions agree with TRBD2. The read finishes 3 residues shy of the CDR3 end, and the germline J gene is used to complete it. CDR1 WNHNN and CDR2 SYGVQD come from the germline V gene (reference sequence). The CDR3 is 15 amino acids. Trimming at V came to 11 bases and at J to 4 bases, leaving 8 bases not matched to a gene.

Points on this clone: Read coverage stops 3 residues before the CDR3 terminus; the germline J gene supplies the remainder. The chain has TRBV19 and TRBJ1-3; D might be TRBD1 (5 bases). V was clipped by 5 bases and J by 2 bases, with 16 bases between them. The V gene's germline CDR1 is LNHDA and CDR2 SQIVND (reference sequence). The CDR3 has 16 residues. The CDR3: CASSPRMWGAGNTIYF. Incomplete CDR3 DNA: TGTGCCAGTAGTCCCCGGATGTGGGGGGCTGGAAACACC.

With respect to this clone: The CDR3 extends 3 residues past the end of the read, so its final part is completed from the germline J gene. The rearrangement links TRBV10-3 to TRBJ1-2; D gene unclear. Germline V gives CDR1 ENHRY, CDR2 SYGVKD. This CDR3 contains 13 residues. Trimming took 6 bases from V and 0 from J, leaving 8 bases between them. The CDR3 DNA, read in part, is TGTGCCATCAGGGGCTCTACTAACTATGGC. It yields the protein CAIRGSTNYG. The complete CDR3 sequence is CAIRGSTNYGYTF.

With regard to this clone: The CDR3 goes on 3 residues after the read ends, and that part is filled in from the germline J gene. Other DNA sequences of this sample code for an identical CDR3. The chain links TRBV7-8 to TRBJ1-3; 9 bases fit TRBD1. V shed 5 bases, J shed 0 bases, and the junction held 8 bases outside the gene matches. The germline gives CDR1 SGHVS, CDR2 FQNEAQ. The CDR3 has 17 residues. The part of the CDR3 DNA that was read is TGTGCCAGCAGCCCACCGGGACAGGGTTTCTCTGGAAACACC. Translating it yields CASSPPGQGFSGNT. The whole CDR3 reads CASSPPGQGFSGNTIYF.

A remark on this clone: The read halts 3 residues ahead of the CDR3 end, with the missing end drawn from the germline J gene. The rearrangement uses TRBV6-1 and TRBJ2-7; TRBD2 matches 7 bases. V lost 4 bases and J lost 4; bases outside the gene matches: 4. The CDR3 totals 13 residues. From germline, CDR1 is MNHNS and CDR2 SASEGT. Incomplete CDR3 DNA: TGTGCCAGCAGTGCCCCGGGACTATACGAG. This translates into CASSAPGLYE. The CDR3 reads in full as CASSAPGLYEQYF.

The CDR3 loop reads CASKTGGATEAFF. CDR3 DNA (partial): TGCGCCAGCAAGACAGGGGGCGCGACTGAA. The chain recombines TRBV4-1 with TRBJ1-1; 10 bases are a match to TRBD1. The read comes to an end 3 residues before the CDR3 does, leaving the germline J gene to fill in the end. Germline V gene sequence: CDR1 MGHRA, CDR2 YSYEKL. V dropped 7 bases and J dropped 5; count of bases not matched to a gene: 4. The CDR3 covers 13 residues.

To note about this clone: Read sequence stops 3 residues before the CDR3 end, and the germline J gene provides the missing end. The chain joins TRBV6-2 or TRBV6-3 to TRBJ2-7; D might be TRBD1 (6 bases). Trimming stripped 4 bases from V and 6 bases from J, with 19 bases between. Germline loops: CDR1 MNHEY, CDR2 SVGEGT. This CDR3 contains 15 residues. The CDR3 sequence is CASSSSTQGHAEQYF. Incomplete CDR3 DNA: TGTGCCAGCAGTTCCTCAACCCAGGGGCACGCCGAG.

About this clone itself: The read ends 3 residues early relative to the CDR3; the germline J gene fills the gap. The rearrangement joins TRBV5-1 to TRBJ2-1; 11 positions agree with TRBD1. The J segment lost 8 bases and the V segment lost 0 bases, leaving 7 bases of the junction unmatched. CDR3 length equals 16 residues. Germline V gene data show CDR1 as SGHRS and CDR2 as YFSETQ. The part of the CDR3 DNA that was read is TGCGCCAGCAGCTTGGGGACAGGGGGCTCTTACGATGAG. Its translation is CASSLGTGGSYDE. The whole CDR3 reads CASSLGTGGSYDEQFF.

The CDR3: CASSLETGRNTEAFF. Partial CDR3 DNA: TGTGCCAGCAGCTTAGAGACAGGCAGGAACACTGAA. The chain combines TRBV11-1 with TRBJ1-1; a weak D match, TRBD1 (6 bases). The CDR3 end lies 3 residues beyond the end of the read and is filled in from the germline J gene. Trimming removed 1 base from V and 1 base from J, with 10 bases in between. This CDR3 is 15 amino acids long. Germline V gene lookup returns CDR1 SGHAT and CDR2 FQDESV (reference sequence).